A single sample gave rise to the 5 T cell receptor beta chains below, sequenced in a study of blood T cells in healthy people across ages. It was with a sample-barcoded 5' primer and a J-beta primer mix that a second PCR of roughly 7 to 12 cycles was run. TCRdb analysed the 5' RACE reads with MiXCR anew, one entry per CDR3 protein. The sample consists of more than 1,000,000 distinct CDR3 sequences, approximately 25% of them appearing once. These data were also filed under a second study, of T cells of mothers and their children.

The sample was blood. The receptors come from a girl aged 2 to 9 in good health.

The rearrangement joins TRBV25-1 to TRBJ1-1; D unresolved. In germline, CDR1 is MGHDK, CDR2 SYGVNS. The germline V and J ends were trimmed by 4 bases and 9 bases, with 12 bases remaining between them. This CDR3 is 12 amino acids long. CDR3: CASSGDPTKAFF. CDR3 sequence (DNA): TGTGCCAGCAGTGGCGACCCTACAAAAGCTTTCTTT.

In DNA form, the CDR3 reads TGCAGCGTTGCGGCGGGGGCTGAAGCTTTCTTT. This sequence encodes CSVAAGAEAFF. The chain carries TRBV29-1 and TRBJ1-1, with D possibly TRBD1 on 5 matching bases. Germline V gene lookup returns CDR1 SQVTM and CDR2 ANQGSEA. The CDR3 has 11 amino acids. Trimming shortened V by 4 bases and J by 6 bases, and 9 bases separated the two germline ends. Full variable domain (outside the CDR3, taken from reference TRBV29-1 and TRBJ1-1): SAVISQKPSRDICQRGTSLTIQCQVDSQVTMMFWYRQQPGQSLTLIATANQGSEATYESGFVIDKFPISRPNLTFSTLTVSNMSPEDSSIYLCSVAAGAEAFFGQGTRLTVV.

This clonotype was found a few times. V and J are TRBV28 and TRBJ1-2; D is uncertain. V shed 3 bases and J shed 5 bases, with 7 bases lying between them. In germline, CDR1 is MDHEN, CDR2 SYDVKM. The CDR3 is made up of 12 amino acids. The CDR3 nucleotides read TGTGCCAGCAGTTTTATCTCTTATGGCTACACCTTC. It codes for CASSFISYGYTF.

In this sample, this clonotype turned up a few times. The rearrangement joins TRBV20-1 to TRBJ2-7; D remains ambiguous. CDR3 length: 12 residues. V was shortened by 4 bases and J by 3 bases, with 10 bases between the two germline ends. From germline, CDR1 is DFQATT and CDR2 SNEGSKA (reference sequence). CDR3 nucleotides: TGCAGTGCTATGCCGAGGATCTACGAGCAGTACTTC. Its translation: CSAMPRIYEQYF.

This clonotype occurred a few times. The V gene is TRBV2, the J gene TRBJ2-5; 9 positions agree with TRBD1. The last part of the DNA fits TRBJ2-7 better; the J call may be wrong. The CDR3 is made up of 15 amino acids. Looked up from germline, CDR1 is SNHLY and CDR2 is FYNNEI. The CDR3 loop is CASSRSGQGSYEQYF. In DNA, the CDR3 is TGTGCCAGCAGTCGATCGGGACAGGGCTCCTACGAGCAGTACTTC.